This record covers a single T cell receptor (beta chain). What it recognizes is unknown. This sample is part of a study of cytomegalovirus exposure and HLA in healthy donors. V shed 2 bases and J 4 bases; nucleotides not matched to a gene: 1. The CDR3 totals 13 residues. Germline CDR1 reads SGHRS; CDR2 reads YFSETQ. Separate from the 666-subject first cohort, the approximately 120-subject validation cohort was the one that the donors belonged to. Whole-study results and caveats: Approximately 160 TCR beta chains were listed as cytomegalovirus-associated. According to a subsequent analysis, TCR clusters from the first cohort were inclined to appear together in the 130 or so validation repertoires. Most TCR sequences proved rare, with some public TCRs found in many donors.

The data were produced by immunoSEQ multiplex PCR, yet TCRdb's version contains in-frame clones alone and is incomplete. The sample includes about 340,000 clones, 70% to 90% of them seen just once. The V gene is TRBV5-1, the J gene TRBJ2-5; TRBD1 aligns across 8 bases. Material for sequencing was PBMCs. This TCR came from a woman aged 18-29 years in good health and CMV-seronegative. CDR3 bases: TGCGCCAGCAGCTTACAGGGGGTAGAGACCCAGTACTTC. Protein: CASSLQGVETQYF.